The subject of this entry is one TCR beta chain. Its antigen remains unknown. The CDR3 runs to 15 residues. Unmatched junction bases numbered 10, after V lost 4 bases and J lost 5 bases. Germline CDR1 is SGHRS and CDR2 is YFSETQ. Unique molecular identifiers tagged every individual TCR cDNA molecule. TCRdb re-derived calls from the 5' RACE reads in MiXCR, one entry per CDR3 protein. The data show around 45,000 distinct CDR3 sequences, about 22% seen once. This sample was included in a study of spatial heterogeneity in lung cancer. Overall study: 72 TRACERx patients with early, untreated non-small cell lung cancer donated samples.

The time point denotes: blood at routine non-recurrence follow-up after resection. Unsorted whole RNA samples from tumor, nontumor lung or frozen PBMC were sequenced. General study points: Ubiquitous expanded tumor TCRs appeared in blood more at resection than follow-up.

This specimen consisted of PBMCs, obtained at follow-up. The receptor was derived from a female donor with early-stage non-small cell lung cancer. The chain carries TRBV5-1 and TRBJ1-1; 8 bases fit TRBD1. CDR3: CASSPRTGKVTEAFF. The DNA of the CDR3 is TGCGCCAGCAGCCCTAGGACAGGGAAGGTAACTGAAGCTTTCTTT. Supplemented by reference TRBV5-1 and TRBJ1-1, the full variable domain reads KAGVTQTPRYLIKTRGQQVTLSCSPISGHRSVSWYQQTPGQGLQFLFEYFSETQRNKGNFPGRFSGRQFSNSRSEMNVSTLELGDSALYLCASSPRTGKVTEAFFGQGTRLTVV.